The next 17 T cell receptor beta chains were all read from a single sample in a study of shared clonotypes between healthy human individuals. Libraries were prepared by immunoSEQ multiplex PCR; TCRdb keeps only in-frame clonotypes and omits some of them. In the table there are about 580,000 clones, nearly 98% of which are singletons. CD8 cells regarded as naive lacked CD45RO, were positively chosen for CCR7, and omitted terminally differentiated effector memory CD45RA+ cells. Sequencing was performed on naive CD8+ T cells sorted from blood. These receptors were obtained from a man between 25 and 39 years old in good health.

The chain employs TRBV4-2 and TRBJ2-2, with 13 bases identical to TRBD2. The V gene's germline CDR1 is LGHNA and CDR2 YNFKEQ. The CDR3 is made up of 15 amino acids. The V segment lost 4 bases and the J segment 5 bases; nucleotides outside the gene matches: 1. CDR3 coding DNA: TGTGCCAGCAGCCCGGGACTAGCGGGGACCGGGGAGCTGTTTTTT. This encodes CASSPGLAGTGELFF.

The rearrangement uses TRBV6-1 and TRBJ1-5; D unresolved. V lost 8 bases, J lost 6 bases, and 14 bases lay in between. The germline V gene encodes CDR1 MNHNS and CDR2 SASEGT. The CDR3 contains 13 residues. CDR3 nucleotide sequence: TGTGCCAGCTCGGACTTTCCGGGTCAGCCCCAGCATTTT. Protein sequence: CASSDFPGQPQHF.

The genes are TRBV19 and TRBJ2-1; TRBD2 matches at 12 bases. The CDR3 runs 15 residues. V trimming: 5 bases; J trimming: 7 bases; junction bases outside the gene matches: 6. Looked up from germline, CDR1 is LNHDA and CDR2 is SQIVND (reference sequence). The CDR3 region is CASSLRLAGVNEQFF. The CDR3 DNA is TGTGCCAGTAGTCTTCGACTAGCGGGAGTGAATGAGCAGTTCTTC.

The V gene is TRBV11-2, the J gene TRBJ2-7; D is unresolved. The CDR3 spans 15 residues. V dropped 1 base and J dropped 2 bases, with 12 bases sitting between them. Per germline, CDR1 SGHAT and CDR2 FQNNGV. CDR3 protein: CASSLGQIETYEQYF. As DNA, the CDR3 is TGTGCCAGCAGCTTAGGTCAGATCGAAACCTACGAGCAGTACTTC.

The chain combines TRBV27 with TRBJ2-3; no reliable D call. Trimming stripped 4 bases from V and 0 bases from J, with 14 bases between. The CDR3 has 16 amino acids. Germline V gene lookup returns CDR1 MNHEY and CDR2 SMNVEV (reference sequence). This CDR3 is CASSSTPDGSTDTQYF. Written as DNA, the CDR3 is TGTGCCAGCAGTTCCACGCCCGATGGTAGCACAGATACGCAGTATTTT.

This chain uses TRBV9 with TRBJ2-1, with a weak D call TRBD2 (6 bases). This CDR3 comprises 15 residues. V lost 0 bases, J lost 6 bases, and 13 bases lay in between. Germline V gene lookup returns CDR1 SGDLS and CDR2 YYNGEE. CDR3: CASSVGLGLPNEQFF. CDR3 bases: TGTGCCAGCAGCGTAGGGCTGGGACTGCCCAATGAGCAGTTCTTC.

The chain combines TRBV9 with TRBJ2-5, with D perhaps TRBD1 (5 bases). Germline values: CDR1 SGDLS, CDR2 YYNGEE. The CDR3 has 17 amino acids. Trimming took 3 bases from V and 2 from J, leaving 20 bases between them. The CDR3 DNA sequence: TGTGCCAGCAGCGCCCGGGTGGGGCTTTTTTTGCAAGAGACCCAGTACTTC. Translation: CASSARVGLFLQETQYF.

The CDR3 protein is CASSPEEASGYEQYF. In DNA, the CDR3 is TGTGCCAGCTCCCCAGAAGAGGCTAGTGGATACGAGCAGTACTTC. The chain joins TRBV18 to TRBJ2-7; D remains ambiguous. CDR1 is KGHSH, CDR2 LQKENI, per germline. The CDR3 extends over 15 amino acids. V dropped 6 bases and J dropped 4 bases, with 19 bases sitting between them.

The chain is built from TRBV29-1 and TRBJ2-1; TRBD1 agrees at 10 bases. The V gene's germline CDR1 is SQVTM and CDR2 ANQGSEA. The CDR3 has 13 residues. With 7 bases clipped from V and 3 bases from J, the junction kept 3 bases outside the gene matches. In DNA, the CDR3 is TGCAGCGGCGGACAGGGGGACTACAATGAGCAGTTCTTC. It yields the protein CSGGQGDYNEQFF.

This chain connects TRBV6-5 to TRBJ2-7, with D hard to call. Germline CDR1 is MNHEY and CDR2 is SVGAGI. The V and J ends lost 2 bases and 0 bases respectively, with 5 bases between them. CDR3 length: 13 residues. Here the CDR3 reads CASSYQSSYEQYF. CDR3 DNA sequence: TGTGCCAGCAGTTACCAGAGCTCCTACGAGCAGTACTTC.

This clone was recorded once. The V gene is TRBV27, the J gene TRBJ1-1, with D uncertain. In germline, CDR1 is MNHEY, CDR2 SMNVEV (reference sequence). The CDR3 consists of 12 residues. V dropped 8 bases and J dropped 9 bases, with 16 bases sitting between them. The CDR3 sequence: CASRGGGRKAFF. The CDR3 nucleotides are TGTGCCAGCCGAGGAGGAGGGAGGAAAGCTTTCTTT.

The rearrangement joins TRBV15 to TRBJ2-7; D might be TRBD2 (6 bases). The CDR3 runs to 16 residues. V lost 0 bases, J lost 0 bases, and 12 bases lay in between. CDR1 and CDR2 from the germline V gene are LNHNV and YYDKDF (reference sequence). CDR3 sequence (DNA): TGTGCCACCAGCAGAGATGACGGGAGAATCTCCTACGAGCAGTACTTC. Translating gives CATSRDDGRISYEQYF.

The chain carries TRBV4-3 and TRBJ2-3; D gene ambiguous. The germline CDR1 and CDR2 sequences are LGHNA and YSLEER. V lost 3 bases and J 5 bases, leaving 9 bases between the germline ends. The CDR3 runs 13 residues. The CDR3 loop is CASSQGVGDTQYF. The CDR3 coding sequence is TGCGCCAGCAGCCAGGGTGTGGGAGATACGCAGTATTTT.

V and J are TRBV6-5 and TRBJ2-5; TRBD1 or TRBD2 may be the D gene (5 bases each). Germline V gene data show CDR1 as MNHEY and CDR2 as SVGAGI. Deletions cut 3 bases from V and 1 base from J, with 9 bases between. This CDR3 has 14 amino acids. Here the CDR3 DNA reads TGTGCCAGCAGTTATTCCGGGACCCAAGAGACCCAGTACTTC. Residues: CASSYSGTQETQYF.

A note on this clone: The same CDR3 is also encoded by other DNA sequences in this sample. The V call is TRBV27, the J call TRBJ2-7; no clear D. Between the trimmed V and J ends, which lost 2 bases and 0 bases, there was a span of 8 bases. The V gene's germline CDR1 is MNHEY and CDR2 SMNVEV (reference sequence). This CDR3 has 14 amino acids. The CDR3 is CASSLGPGSYEQYF. The CDR3 nucleotides are TGTGCCAGCAGTTTAGGCCCGGGCTCCTACGAGCAGTACTTC.

This clone appeared a single time. The chain recombines TRBV29-1 with TRBJ2-1; D unresolved. The CDR3 has 12 residues. CDR1 is SQVTM and CDR2 is ANQGSEA in the germline V gene. The germline V and J ends were trimmed by 5 bases and 1 base, with 6 bases remaining between them. The CDR3 DNA sequence: TGCAGCGTTTCGGAGTCCTACAATGAGCAGTTCTTC. Its protein is CSVSESYNEQFF.

CDR3 residues: CASTLTYPGGASQPQHF. DNA of the CDR3: TGTGCCAGCACTTTGACTTACCCAGGGGGCGCGAGTCAGCCCCAGCATTTT. The V call is TRBV28, the J call TRBJ1-5; TRBD1 aligns across 8 bases. Trimming took 7 bases from V and 6 from J; bases not matched to a gene: 17. Germline-derived CDR1 and CDR2 are MDHEN and SYDVKM. The CDR3 has 17 residues.